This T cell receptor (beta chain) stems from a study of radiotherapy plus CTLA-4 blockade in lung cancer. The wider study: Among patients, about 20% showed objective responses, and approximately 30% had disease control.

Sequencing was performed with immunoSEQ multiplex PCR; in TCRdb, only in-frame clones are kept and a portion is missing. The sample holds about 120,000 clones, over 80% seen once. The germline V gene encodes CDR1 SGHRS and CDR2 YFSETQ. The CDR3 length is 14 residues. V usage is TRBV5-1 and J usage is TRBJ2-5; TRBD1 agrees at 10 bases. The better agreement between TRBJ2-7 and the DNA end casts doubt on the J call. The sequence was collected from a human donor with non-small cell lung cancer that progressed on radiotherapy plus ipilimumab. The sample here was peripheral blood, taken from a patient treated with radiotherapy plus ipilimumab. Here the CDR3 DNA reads TGCGCCAGCAGCTTGGGGGACAGGGGCTACGAGCAGTACTTC. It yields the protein CASSLGDRGYEQYF.